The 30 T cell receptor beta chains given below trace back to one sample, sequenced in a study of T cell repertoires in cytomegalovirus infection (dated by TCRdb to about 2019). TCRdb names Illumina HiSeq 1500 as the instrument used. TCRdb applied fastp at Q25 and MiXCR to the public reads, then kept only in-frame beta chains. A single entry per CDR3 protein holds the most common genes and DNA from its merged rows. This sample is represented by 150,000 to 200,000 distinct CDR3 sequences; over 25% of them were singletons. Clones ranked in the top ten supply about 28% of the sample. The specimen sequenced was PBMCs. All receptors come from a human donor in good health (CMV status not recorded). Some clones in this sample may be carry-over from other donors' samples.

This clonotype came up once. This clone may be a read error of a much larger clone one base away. The CDR3 DNA is TGTGCCAGCAGCTTATGTGGACAGGGGGCAAATCAGCCCCAGCATTTT. It is translated as CASSLCGQGANQPQHF. The V and J genes are TRBV7-2 and TRBJ1-5; 11 bases are shared with TRBD1. The CDR3 covers 16 residues. J was trimmed by 4 bases and V by 2 bases; bases with no gene match: 4. In germline, CDR1 is SGHTA, CDR2 FQGNSA.

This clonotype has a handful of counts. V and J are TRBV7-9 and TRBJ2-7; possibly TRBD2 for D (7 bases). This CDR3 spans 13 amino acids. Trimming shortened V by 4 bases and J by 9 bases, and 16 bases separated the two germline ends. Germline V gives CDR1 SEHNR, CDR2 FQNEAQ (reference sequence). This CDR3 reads CASSSTGGGGQYF. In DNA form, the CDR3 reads TGTGCCAGCAGCTCGACAGGCGGCGGGGGGCAGTACTTC.

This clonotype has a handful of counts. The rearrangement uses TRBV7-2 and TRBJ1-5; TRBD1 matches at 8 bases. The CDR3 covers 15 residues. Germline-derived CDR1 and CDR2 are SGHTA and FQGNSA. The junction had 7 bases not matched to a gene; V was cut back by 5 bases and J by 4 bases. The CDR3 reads CASSLRQGRNQPQHF. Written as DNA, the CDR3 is TGTGCCAGCAGCCTGCGACAGGGGAGGAATCAGCCCCAGCATTTT.

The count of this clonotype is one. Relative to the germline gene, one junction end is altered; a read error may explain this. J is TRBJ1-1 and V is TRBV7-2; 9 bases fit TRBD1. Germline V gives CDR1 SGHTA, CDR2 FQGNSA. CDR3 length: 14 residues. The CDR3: CASSYDRGNTDAFF. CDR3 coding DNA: TGTGCCAGCAGCTACGACAGGGGGAACACTGACGCTTTCTTT. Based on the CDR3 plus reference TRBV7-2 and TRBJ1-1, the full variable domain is GAGVSQSPSNKVTEKGKDVELRCDPISGHTALYWYRQSLGQGLEFLIYFQGNSAPDKSGLPSDRFSAERTGGSVSTLTIQRTQQEDSAVYLCASSYDRGNTDAFFGQGTRLTVV.

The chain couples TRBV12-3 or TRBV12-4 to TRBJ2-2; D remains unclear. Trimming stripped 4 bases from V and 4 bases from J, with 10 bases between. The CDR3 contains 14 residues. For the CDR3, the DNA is TGTGCCAGCAGTTACATGAGACTCACCGGGGAGCTGTTTTTT. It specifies CASSYMRLTGELFF.

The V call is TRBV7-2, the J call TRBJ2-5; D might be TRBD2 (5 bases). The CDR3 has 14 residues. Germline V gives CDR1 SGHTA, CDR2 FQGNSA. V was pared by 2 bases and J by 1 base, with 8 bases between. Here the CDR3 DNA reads TGTGCCAGCAGCTTAACGCGGGTCCAAGAGACCCAGTACTTC. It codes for CASSLTRVQETQYF.

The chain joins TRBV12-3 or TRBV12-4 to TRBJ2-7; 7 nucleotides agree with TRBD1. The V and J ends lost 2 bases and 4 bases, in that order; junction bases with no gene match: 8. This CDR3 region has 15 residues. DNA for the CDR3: TGTGCCAGCAGTTTACGGGTGGCCAGGGGGTACGAGCAGTACTTC. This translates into CASSLRVARGYEQYF.

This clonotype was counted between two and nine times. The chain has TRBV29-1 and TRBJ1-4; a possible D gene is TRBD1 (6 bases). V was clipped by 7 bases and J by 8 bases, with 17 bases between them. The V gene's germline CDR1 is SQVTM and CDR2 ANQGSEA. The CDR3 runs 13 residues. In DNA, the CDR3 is TGCAGCGCTCGCCCGGGACACGGGGAAAAACTGTTTTTT. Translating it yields CSARPGHGEKLFF.

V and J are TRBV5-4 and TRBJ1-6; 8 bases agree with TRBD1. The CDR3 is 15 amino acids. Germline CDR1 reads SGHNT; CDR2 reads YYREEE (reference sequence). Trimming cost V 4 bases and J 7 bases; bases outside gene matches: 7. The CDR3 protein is CASSIGQGGNSPLHF. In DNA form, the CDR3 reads TGTGCCAGCAGCATAGGACAGGGAGGGAATTCACCCCTCCACTTT.

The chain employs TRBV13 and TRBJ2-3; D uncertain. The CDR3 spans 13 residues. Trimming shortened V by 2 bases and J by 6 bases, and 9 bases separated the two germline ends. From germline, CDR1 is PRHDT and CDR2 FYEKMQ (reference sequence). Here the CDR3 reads CASSLPSPDTQYF. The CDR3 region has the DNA TGTGCCAGCAGCTTACCCTCACCGGATACGCAGTATTTT.

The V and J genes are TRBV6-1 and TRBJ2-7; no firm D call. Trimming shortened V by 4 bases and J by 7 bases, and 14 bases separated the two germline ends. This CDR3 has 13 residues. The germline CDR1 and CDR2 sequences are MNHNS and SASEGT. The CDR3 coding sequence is TGTGCCAGCAGTGTGCAACCAGACAAGGAGCAGTACTTC. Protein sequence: CASSVQPDKEQYF.

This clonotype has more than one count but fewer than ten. CDR3: CASSFRQGPNYGYTF. In nucleotides, the CDR3 is TGTGCCAGCAGCTTCCGACAGGGCCCTAACTATGGCTACACCTTC. The gene calls are TRBV7-9 and TRBJ1-2; TRBD1 matches 7 bases. Germline-derived CDR1 and CDR2 are SEHNR and FQNEAQ (reference sequence). The CDR3 totals 15 residues. V shed 3 bases and J 0 bases; nucleotides not matched to a gene: 4.

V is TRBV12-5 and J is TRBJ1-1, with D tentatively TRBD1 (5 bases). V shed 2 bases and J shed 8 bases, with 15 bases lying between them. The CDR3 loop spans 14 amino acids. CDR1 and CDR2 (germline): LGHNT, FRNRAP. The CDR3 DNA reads TGTGCTAGTGGTTTGTTCCGGGGCAGAAACGAAGCTTTCTTT. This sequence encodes CASGLFRGRNEAFF. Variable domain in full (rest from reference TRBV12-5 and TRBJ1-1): DARVTQTPRHKVTEMGQEVTMRCQPILGHNTVFWYRQTMMQGLELLAYFRNRAPLDDSGMPKDRFSAEMPDATLATLKIQPSEPRDSAVYFCASGLFRGRNEAFFGQGTRLTVV.

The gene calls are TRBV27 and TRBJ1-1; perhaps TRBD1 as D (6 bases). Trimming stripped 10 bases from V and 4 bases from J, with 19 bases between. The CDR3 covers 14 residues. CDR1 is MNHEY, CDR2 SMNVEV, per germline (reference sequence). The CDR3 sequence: CATGGGGLATEAFF. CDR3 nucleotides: TGTGCCACCGGAGGAGGGGGATTGGCCACTGAAGCTTTCTTT.

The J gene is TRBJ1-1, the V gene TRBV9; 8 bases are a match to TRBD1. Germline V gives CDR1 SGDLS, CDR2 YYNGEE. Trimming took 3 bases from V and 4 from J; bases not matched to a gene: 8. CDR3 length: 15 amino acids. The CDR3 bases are TGTGCCAGCAGCGCTCTTAACAGGGGGGGCACTGAAGCTTTCTTT. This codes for CASSALNRGGTEAFF.

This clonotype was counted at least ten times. The chain's CDR3 is CASSLPDWSSYEQYF. CDR3 DNA sequence: TGTGCCAGCAGCTTACCGGACTGGAGCTCCTACGAGCAGTACTTC. The chain is built from TRBV7-2 and TRBJ2-7; D might be TRBD2 (5 bases). CDR1 SGHTA and CDR2 FQGNSA come from the germline V gene. The CDR3 covers 15 residues. Trimming took 2 bases from V and 0 from J, leaving 11 bases between them.

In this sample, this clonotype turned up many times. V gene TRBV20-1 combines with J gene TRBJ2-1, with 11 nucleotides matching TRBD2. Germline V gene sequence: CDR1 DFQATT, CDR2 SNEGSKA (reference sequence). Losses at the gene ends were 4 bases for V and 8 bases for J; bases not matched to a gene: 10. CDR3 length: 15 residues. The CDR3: CSATRLAGISDEQFF. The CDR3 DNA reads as TGCAGTGCTACCCGACTAGCGGGGATTAGCGATGAGCAGTTCTTC.

CDR3 protein: CASSSEVYGYTF. The CDR3 bases are TGTGCCAGCAGTTCAGAGGTCTATGGCTACACCTTC. The chain links TRBV6-1 to TRBJ1-2, with unresolved D. This CDR3 has 12 residues. Per germline, CDR1 MNHNS and CDR2 SASEGT. V dropped 5 bases and J dropped 4 bases, with 8 bases sitting between them.

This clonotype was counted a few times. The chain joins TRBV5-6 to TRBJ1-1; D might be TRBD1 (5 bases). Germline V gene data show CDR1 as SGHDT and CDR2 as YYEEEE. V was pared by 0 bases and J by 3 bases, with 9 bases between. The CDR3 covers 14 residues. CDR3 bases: TGTGCCAGCAGCTTGGGGCGCAGGGACACTGAAGCTTTCTTT. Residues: CASSLGRRDTEAFF.

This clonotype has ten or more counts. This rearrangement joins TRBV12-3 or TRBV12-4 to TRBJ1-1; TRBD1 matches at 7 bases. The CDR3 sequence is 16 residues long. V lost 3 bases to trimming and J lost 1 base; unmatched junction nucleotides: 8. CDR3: CASSLGRQGRNTEAFF. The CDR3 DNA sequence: TGTGCCAGCAGTTTGGGGAGACAGGGTAGGAACACTGAAGCTTTCTTT.

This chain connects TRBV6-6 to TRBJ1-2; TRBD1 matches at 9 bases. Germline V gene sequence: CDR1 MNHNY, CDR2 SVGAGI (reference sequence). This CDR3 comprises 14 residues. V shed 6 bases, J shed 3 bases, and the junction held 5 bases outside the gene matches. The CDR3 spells CASRQGQGHYGYTF. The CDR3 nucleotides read TGTGCCAGCAGACAGGGACAGGGCCACTATGGCTACACCTTC.

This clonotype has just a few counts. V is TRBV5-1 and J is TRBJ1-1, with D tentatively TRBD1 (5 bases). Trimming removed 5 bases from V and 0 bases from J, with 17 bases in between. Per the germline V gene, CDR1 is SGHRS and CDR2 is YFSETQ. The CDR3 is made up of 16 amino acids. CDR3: CASSSRGGLVNTEAFF. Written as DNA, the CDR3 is TGCGCCAGCAGTTCTAGGGGAGGGCTTGTGAACACTGAAGCTTTCTTT. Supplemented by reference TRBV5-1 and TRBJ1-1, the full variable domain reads KAGVTQTPRYLIKTRGQQVTLSCSPISGHRSVSWYQQTPGQGLQFLFEYFSETQRNKGNFPGRFSGRQFSNSRSEMNVSTLELGDSALYLCASSSRGGLVNTEAFFGQGTRLTVV.

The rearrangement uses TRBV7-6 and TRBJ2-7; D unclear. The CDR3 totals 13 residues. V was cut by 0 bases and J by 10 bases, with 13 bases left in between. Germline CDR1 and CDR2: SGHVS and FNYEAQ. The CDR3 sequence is CASSLAGPYNQYF. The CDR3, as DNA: TGTGCCAGCAGCTTAGCGGGCCCCTACAATCAGTACTTC.

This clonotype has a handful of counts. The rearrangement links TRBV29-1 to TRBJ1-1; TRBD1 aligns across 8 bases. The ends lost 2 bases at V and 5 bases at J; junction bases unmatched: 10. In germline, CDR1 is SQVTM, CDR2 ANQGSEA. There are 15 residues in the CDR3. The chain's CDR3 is CSVERGQGLGTEAFF. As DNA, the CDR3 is TGCAGCGTTGAAAGAGGACAGGGATTGGGGACTGAAGCTTTCTTT.

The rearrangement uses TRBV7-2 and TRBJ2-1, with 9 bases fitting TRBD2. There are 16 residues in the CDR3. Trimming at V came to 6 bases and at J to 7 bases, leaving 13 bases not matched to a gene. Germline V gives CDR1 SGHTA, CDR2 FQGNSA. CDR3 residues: CASSSMRGGKRNEQFF. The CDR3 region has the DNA TGTGCCAGCAGTTCGATGCGGGGGGGGAAAAGGAATGAGCAGTTCTTC.

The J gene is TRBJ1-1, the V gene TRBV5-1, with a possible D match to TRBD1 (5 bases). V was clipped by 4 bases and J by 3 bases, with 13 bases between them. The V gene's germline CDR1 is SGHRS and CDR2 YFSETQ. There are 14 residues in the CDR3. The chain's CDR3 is CASSTGEVDTEAFF. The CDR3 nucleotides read TGCGCCAGCAGCACGGGGGAGGTCGACACTGAAGCTTTCTTT.

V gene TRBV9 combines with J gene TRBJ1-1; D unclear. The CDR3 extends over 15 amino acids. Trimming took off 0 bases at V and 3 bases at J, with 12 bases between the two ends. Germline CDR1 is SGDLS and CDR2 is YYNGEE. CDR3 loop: CASSVDPGQDTEAFF. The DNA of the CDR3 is TGTGCCAGCAGCGTAGACCCAGGCCAAGACACTGAAGCTTTCTTT. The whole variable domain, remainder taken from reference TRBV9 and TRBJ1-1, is DSGVTQTPKHLITATGQRVTLRCSPRSGDLSVYWYQQSLDQGLQFLIQYYNGEERAKGNILERFSAQQFPDLHSELNLSSLELGDSALYFCASSVDPGQDTEAFFGQGTRLTVV.

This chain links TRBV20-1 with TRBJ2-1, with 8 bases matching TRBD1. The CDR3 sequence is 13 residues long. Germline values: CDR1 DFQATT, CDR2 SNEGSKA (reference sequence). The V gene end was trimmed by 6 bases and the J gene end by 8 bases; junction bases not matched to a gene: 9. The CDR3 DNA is TGCAGTGCCGGGGAGGCAGGGGGCTATGAGCAGTTCTTC. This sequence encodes CSAGEAGGYEQFF.

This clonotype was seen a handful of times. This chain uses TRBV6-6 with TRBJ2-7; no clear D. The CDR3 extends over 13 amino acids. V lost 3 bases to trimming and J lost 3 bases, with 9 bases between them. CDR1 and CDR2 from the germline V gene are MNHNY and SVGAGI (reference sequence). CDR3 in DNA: TGTGCCAGCAGTTATGAAGAGAGCTACGAGCAGTACTTC. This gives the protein CASSYEESYEQYF.

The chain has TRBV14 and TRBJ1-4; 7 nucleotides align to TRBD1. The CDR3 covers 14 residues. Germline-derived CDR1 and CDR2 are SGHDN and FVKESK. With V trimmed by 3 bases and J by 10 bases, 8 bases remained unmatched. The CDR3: CASSHSGTVGKLFF. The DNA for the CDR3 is TGTGCCAGCAGCCATTCCGGGACAGTGGGAAAACTGTTTTTT.